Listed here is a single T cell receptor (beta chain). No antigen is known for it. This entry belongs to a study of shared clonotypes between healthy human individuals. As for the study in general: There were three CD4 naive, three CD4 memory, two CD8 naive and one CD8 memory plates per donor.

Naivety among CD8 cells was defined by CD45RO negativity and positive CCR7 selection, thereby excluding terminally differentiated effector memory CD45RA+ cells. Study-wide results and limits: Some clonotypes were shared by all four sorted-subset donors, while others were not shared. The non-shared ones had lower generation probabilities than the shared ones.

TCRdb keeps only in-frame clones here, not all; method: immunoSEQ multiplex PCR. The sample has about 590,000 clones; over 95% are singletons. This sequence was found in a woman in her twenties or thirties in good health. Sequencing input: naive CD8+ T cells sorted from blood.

The CDR3 protein is CASSLARGLDGYTF. CDR3 sequence (DNA): TGTGCCAGCAGCTTAGCGAGGGGGCTGGATGGCTACACCTTC. The chain recombines TRBV13 with TRBJ1-2; 7 bases line up with TRBD1. V trimming: 1 base; J trimming: 6 bases; junction bases outside the gene matches: 5. This CDR3 is built from 14 residues. Germline V gives CDR1 PRHDT, CDR2 FYEKMQ (reference sequence). Combining the CDR3 with reference TRBV13 and TRBJ1-2 gives the whole variable domain AAGVIQSPRHLIKEKRETATLKCYPIPRHDTVYWYQQGPGQDPQFLISFYEKMQSDKGSIPDRFSAQQFSDYHSELNMSSLELGDSALYFCASSLARGLDGYTFGSGTRLTVV.